A selection of T cell receptor beta chains follows, all from one sample in a study of CD8+CD57+ T cells in acquired aplastic anemia. TCRdb recomputed calls from the reads with MiXCR, one row per CDR3 protein. The data contain around 250,000 distinct CDR3 sequences, approximately 57% of them seen just once; the ten biggest clones take up 6.5% to 10%. Sequencing was done on a sample of sorted CD4+, CD8+, or CD8+CD57+ T cells (not recorded which) from PBMCs. Receptor source: a human donor with severe aplastic anemia or a healthy control (not recorded which). Both conserved end residues are part of each CDR3. The order of the fields is CDR3 DNA, CDR3 protein, clone size, J gene, V gene, D gene. A D gene is named only where the DNA matches it firmly. Size values are once, few and many counts, or a class for expanded clones, and some rows have none.

CDR3 DNA: TGTGCCAGCAGCGCCTCATCCGACCTTTATCGGTTC; CDR3 protein: CASSASSDLYRF; clone size: few; J gene: TRBJ1-2; V gene: TRBV9; D gene: -
CDR3 DNA: TGTGCCAGCAGCCAAGTAGAGGGGGACACTGAAGCTTTCTTT; CDR3 protein: CASSQVEGDTEAFF; clone size: -; J gene: TRBJ1-1; V gene: TRBV4-2; D gene: -
CDR3 DNA: TGTGCCACCAGTGCTAGACTTCTCCCCAGCGGGGCCACAGATACGCAGTATTTT; CDR3 protein: CATSARLLPSGATDTQYF; clone size: once; J gene: TRBJ2-3; V gene: TRBV24-1; D gene: TRBD2
CDR3 DNA: TGTGCCAGCAGCCAAGATCCGGCGAGCTCCTATAATTCACCCCTCCACTTT; CDR3 protein: CASSQDPASSYNSPLHF; clone size: many; J gene: TRBJ1-6; V gene: TRBV4-2; D gene: -
CDR3 DNA: TGTGCCAGCAGCCTAGAACGGGACAGCCGAAACACCATATATTTT; CDR3 protein: CASSLERDSRNTIYF; clone size: few; J gene: TRBJ1-3; V gene: TRBV7-6; D gene: TRBD1
CDR3 DNA: TGTGCCACCAGTGACTCCAGGCTTGCGGAGCAGTACTTC; CDR3 protein: CATSDSRLAEQYF; clone size: -; J gene: TRBJ2-7; V gene: TRBV24-1; D gene: -
CDR3 DNA: TGCAGCGCAAAGGACGGAGGCTATGGCTACACCTTC; CDR3 protein: CSAKDGGYGYTF; clone size: -; J gene: TRBJ1-2; V gene: TRBV29-1; D gene: -
CDR3 DNA: TGTGCCAGCACCACCTTACCAGGACAGGGCAAGGCGAACACTGAAGCTTTCTTT; CDR3 protein: CASTTLPGQGKANTEAFF; clone size: few; J gene: TRBJ1-1; V gene: TRBV6-2/TRBV6-3; D gene: TRBD1
CDR3 DNA: TGTGCCAGTAGTCGGCAGGTCTCTGGCGAGCAGTACTTC; CDR3 protein: CASSRQVSGEQYF; clone size: many; J gene: TRBJ2-7; V gene: TRBV19; D gene: -
CDR3 DNA: TGCGCCAGCAGCCCACCCGAGGGCTATGGCTACACCTTC; CDR3 protein: CASSPPEGYGYTF; clone size: once; J gene: TRBJ1-2; V gene: TRBV5-1; D gene: -
CDR3 DNA: TGTGCCAGCAGCAAGGATACAGGACCCTATGGCTACACCTTC; CDR3 protein: CASSKDTGPYGYTF; clone size: -; J gene: TRBJ1-2; V gene: TRBV14; D gene: -
CDR3 DNA: TGCGCCAGCAACCTAGCGGGGGCGAGCTCCTACAATGAGCAGTTCTTC; CDR3 protein: CASNLAGASSYNEQFF; clone size: many; J gene: TRBJ2-1; V gene: TRBV5-1; D gene: TRBD2
CDR3 DNA: TGTGCCACCAGCAGACAGGGAGGGACTGAAGCTTTCTTT; CDR3 protein: CATSRQGGTEAFF; clone size: -; J gene: TRBJ1-1; V gene: TRBV15; D gene: -
CDR3 DNA: TGTGCCAGCAGTTTTTTGGGGACCGACTACAATGAGCAGTTCTTC; CDR3 protein: CASSFLGTDYNEQFF; clone size: -; J gene: TRBJ2-1; V gene: TRBV28; D gene: -
CDR3 DNA: TGTGCCAGCAGCTCCGTAGCGGGAGGACATGAGCAGTACTTC; CDR3 protein: CASSSVAGGHEQYF; clone size: many; J gene: TRBJ2-7; V gene: TRBV11-2; D gene: TRBD2
CDR3 DNA: TGCAGTGCTAGACGGGACAACTATGGCTACACCTTC; CDR3 protein: CSARRDNYGYTF; clone size: few; J gene: TRBJ1-2; V gene: TRBV20-1; D gene: -
CDR3 DNA: TGTGCCAGCAGCTTAGATTACGGAGTGAACACTGAAGCTTTCTTT; CDR3 protein: CASSLDYGVNTEAFF; clone size: many; J gene: TRBJ1-1; V gene: TRBV7-9; D gene: -
CDR3 DNA: TGCGCCAGCAGTCCTAGTCTGTCTGGGGCCAACGTCCTGACTTTC; CDR3 protein: CASSPSLSGANVLTF; clone size: -; J gene: TRBJ2-6; V gene: TRBV5-1; D gene: -
CDR3 DNA: TGTGCCAGCAGTGACTCAAGGAGGCCGGCTGGAAACACCATATATTTT; CDR3 protein: CASSDSRRPAGNTIYF; clone size: many; J gene: TRBJ1-3; V gene: TRBV6-4; D gene: -
CDR3 DNA: TGTGCCTGGATGTCATTTGACCGCCAGGCACCCCTCCACTTT; CDR3 protein: CAWMSFDRQAPLHF; clone size: many; J gene: TRBJ1-6; V gene: TRBV30; D gene: -
CDR3 DNA: TGCGCCAGCAGCAAAGGGACTAGCGGGAGTATCGATGAGCGGTTCTTC; CDR3 protein: CASSKGTSGSIDERFF; clone size: -; J gene: TRBJ2-1; V gene: TRBV5-1; D gene: TRBD2
CDR3 DNA: TGTGCCAGCAGTGAAGGGGCGGAGGGGTTGGGAAACACCATATATTTT; CDR3 protein: CASSEGAEGLGNTIYF; clone size: -; J gene: TRBJ1-3; V gene: TRBV2; D gene: -
CDR3 DNA: TGTGCCAGCAAGGAGGGAGTGGGGGAGCTGTTTTTT; CDR3 protein: CASKEGVGELFF; clone size: -; J gene: TRBJ2-2; V gene: TRBV2; D gene: -
CDR3 DNA: TGTGCCAGTAGAGCTCCTGGGACCTCCAATGAGCAGTTCTTC; CDR3 protein: CASRAPGTSNEQFF; clone size: -; J gene: TRBJ2-1; V gene: TRBV19; D gene: -
CDR3 DNA: TGTGCCATCAGTGAACCCCGGGACCCAGATACGCAGTATTTT; CDR3 protein: CAISEPRDPDTQYF; clone size: -; J gene: TRBJ2-3; V gene: TRBV10-3; D gene: -
CDR3 DNA: TGCGCCAGCAGCCAAGCCCGGGGGGCTACAGATACGCAGTATTTT; CDR3 protein: CASSQARGATDTQYF; clone size: -; J gene: TRBJ2-3; V gene: TRBV7-8; D gene: -
CDR3 DNA: TGTGCCAGTGGAGAAACTGGGGCCAACGTCCTGACTTTC; CDR3 protein: CASGETGANVLTF; clone size: -; J gene: TRBJ2-6; V gene: TRBV19; D gene: -